A selection of T cell receptor beta chains follows, all from one sample in a study of blood T cell repertoires in COVID-19. Here immunoSEQ multiplex PCR was the method, and the copy in TCRdb shows in-frame clones only, minus some. This sample has some 250,000 clones, with around 90% found just once. The sample was peripheral blood. These receptors were obtained from a woman in her forties who had recovered from COVID-19. Each CDR3 is given with its conserved first and last residue. Each record gives: V gene, J gene, D gene, clone size, CDR3 protein, CDR3 DNA. The D gene is left open where the match is weak. Clone size is given for some rows only: seen once, a few or many times, or a class if the clone is expanded.

TRBV7-3	TRBJ1-2	NA	NA	CASSRGGTSYGYTF	TGTGCCAGCAGCCGCGGGGGCACAAGCTATGGCTACACCTTC
TRBV6-2/TRBV6-3	TRBJ1-6	TRBD1	NA	CASSWTGESPLHF	TGTGCCAGCAGTTGGACAGGGGAATCACCCCTCCACTTT
TRBV18	TRBJ1-5	NA	NA	CASSQAGNSNQPQHF	TGTGCCAGCTCCCAGGCGGGGAATAGCAATCAGCCCCAGCATTTT
TRBV27	TRBJ1-1	TRBD1	NA	CASSLLGTGVVNTEAFF	TGTGCCAGCAGTTTATTGGGGACAGGGGTTGTGAACACTGAAGCTTTCTTT
TRBV27	TRBJ1-1	NA	NA	CASNPLVGANTEAFF	TGTGCCAGCAACCCGCTTGTGGGGGCGAACACTGAAGCTTTCTTT
TRBV19	TRBJ2-3	TRBD1	NA	CASSNRRGDTQYF	TGTGCCAGTAGTAACCGCAGGGGGGATACGCAGTATTTT
TRBV12-3/TRBV12-4	TRBJ1-2	NA	once	CATIRGGNYGYTF	TGTGCCACCATCCGGGGTGGGAACTATGGCTACACCTTC
TRBV24-1	TRBJ2-1	NA	NA	CATSDRTAPYNEQFF	TGTGCCACCAGTGATCGGACAGCGCCCTACAATGAGCAGTTCTTC
TRBV29-1	TRBJ2-5	TRBD1	NA	CSAGAGTGPETQYF	TGCAGCGCTGGAGCGGGGACAGGGCCGGAGACCCAGTACTTC
TRBV28	TRBJ1-3	TRBD1	NA	CASSFGGGGNTIYF	TGTGCCAGCAGTTTCGGAGGGGGCGGAAACACCATATATTTT
TRBV7-8	TRBJ2-1	TRBD2	few	CASSSRLAVYNEQFF	TGTGCCAGCAGCTCCCGACTAGCGGTCTACAATGAGCAGTTCTTC
TRBV10-3	TRBJ2-1	NA	NA	CAISEGRTYNEQFF	TGTGCCATCAGTGAAGGGAGGACTTACAATGAGCAGTTCTTC
TRBV21-1	TRBJ1-1	NA	NA	CASSKDGQENTEAFF	TGTGCCAGCAGCAAGGACGGACAAGAAAACACTGAAGCTTTCTTT
TRBV24-1	TRBJ2-3	TRBD2	NA	CATSLAGGPATDTQYF	TGTGCCACCAGCCTAGCGGGAGGCCCGGCCACAGATACGCAGTATTTT
TRBV19	TRBJ1-1	NA	once	CASSDRTVGTEAFF	TGTGCCAGTAGTGATCGGACAGTAGGTACTGAAGCTTTCTTT
TRBV29-1	TRBJ2-2	TRBD2	NA	CSVVSGSRRRAGELFF	TGCAGCGTTGTTAGCGGGAGTAGGAGAAGGGCCGGGGAGCTGTTTTTT
TRBV5-4	TRBJ2-1	NA	NA	CASWSGVAQLGEQFF	TGTGCCAGCTGGTCCGGGGTAGCCCAGTTGGGTGAGCAGTTCTTC
TRBV7-9	TRBJ1-1	NA	once	CASSLGPRLFF	TGTGCCAGCAGCCTAGGGCCTAGGCTGTTCTTT
TRBV19	TRBJ2-5	TRBD2	NA	CASTSTSGGAQYF	TGTGCCAGTACCTCGACTAGCGGAGGGGCCCAGTACTTC
TRBV14	TRBJ2-5	NA	NA	CASSPGGQLETQYF	TGTGCCAGCAGCCCCGGGGGGCAGTTGGAGACCCAGTACTTC
TRBV10-3	TRBJ2-7	TRBD1	NA	CATAGQGSYEQYF	TGTGCCACCGCGGGACAGGGGTCCTACGAGCAGTACTTC
TRBV4-1	TRBJ1-6	NA	NA	CASSRRGDNSPLHF	TGCGCCAGCAGCAGGCGGGGGGATAATTCACCCCTCCACTTT
TRBV5-1	TRBJ2-2	TRBD2	NA	CASRASGSVTGELFF	TGCGCCAGCAGGGCTAGCGGGAGCGTTACCGGGGAGCTGTTTTTT
TRBV7-8	TRBJ1-2	TRBD1	once	CASSLAHRDRSYF	TGTGCCAGCAGCTTAGCGCACCGGGACAGGTCATACTTC
TRBV21-1	TRBJ1-1	NA	NA	CASSKEGKEVAFF	TGTGCCAGCAGCAAGGAGGGTAAGGAAGTAGCTTTCTTT
TRBV7-2	TRBJ2-3	NA	NA	CASSLGASASTDTQYF	TGTGCCAGCAGCTTAGGGGCTAGCGCTAGCACAGATACGCAGTATTTT
TRBV2	TRBJ1-5	NA	NA	CASSRDSNQPQHF	TGTGCCAGCAGCAGGGATAGCAATCAGCCCCAGCATTTT
TRBV30	TRBJ2-1	TRBD2	NA	CAWSVGPSSGGEQFF	TGTGCCTGGAGTGTAGGCCCATCTAGCGGGGGTGAGCAGTTCTTC
TRBV29-1	TRBJ1-3	NA	NA	CSVEQGYSGNTIYF	TGCAGCGTCGAACAGGGCTACTCTGGAAACACCATATATTTT
TRBV6-2/TRBV6-3	TRBJ2-3	TRBD2	NA	CASSPSLASGRDTQYF	TGTGCCAGCAGCCCCTCTTTGGCTAGCGGGAGGGATACGCAGTATTTT
TRBV2	TRBJ1-3	NA	NA	CASSDPGVQSSGNTIYF	TGTGCCAGCAGTGATCCAGGGGTCCAGAGCTCTGGAAACACCATATATTTT
TRBV6-5	TRBJ1-4	NA	once	CASSPGGTPQTELFF	TGTGCCAGCAGTCCGGGGGGGACCCCCCAAACGGAACTGTTTTTT